The clone carrying this T cell receptor (beta chain) occurred a few times. As yet, its antigen is unknown. This sample is part of a study of T cells after yellow fever vaccination. Study information: SMART-Seq v4 Ultra Low Input prepared the low-cell-number fractions.

Regarding the study as a whole: Repertoires sorted by FACS could include abundant clonotypes that are contaminants from the bulk population. CD4 and CD8 compartments shared a small share of clonotypes.

Via MiXCR, TCRdb re-called the 5' RACE reads, giving one row per CDR3 protein. The data contain approximately 330,000 distinct CDR3 sequences, around 13% of them seen just once; the ten biggest clones take up 3.2%. The TCR comes from a man between 18 and 35 years old who received the YFV17D yellow fever vaccine. Source: CD4+ T cells sorted from PBMCs, taken 15 days after the yellow fever booster vaccination.

The CDR3 DNA sequence: TGTGCCACCAGCAGAGATCCCCTAGTTTCGGGGGCAGCAGGGGACACCATATATTTT. The encoded protein is CATSRDPLVSGAAGDTIYF. The rearrangement joins TRBV15 to TRBJ1-3; a possible D gene is TRBD1 (6 bases). Germline CDR1 is LNHNV and CDR2 is YYDKDF (reference sequence). This CDR3 is built from 19 residues. Deletions cut 0 bases from V and 8 bases from J, with 26 bases between.